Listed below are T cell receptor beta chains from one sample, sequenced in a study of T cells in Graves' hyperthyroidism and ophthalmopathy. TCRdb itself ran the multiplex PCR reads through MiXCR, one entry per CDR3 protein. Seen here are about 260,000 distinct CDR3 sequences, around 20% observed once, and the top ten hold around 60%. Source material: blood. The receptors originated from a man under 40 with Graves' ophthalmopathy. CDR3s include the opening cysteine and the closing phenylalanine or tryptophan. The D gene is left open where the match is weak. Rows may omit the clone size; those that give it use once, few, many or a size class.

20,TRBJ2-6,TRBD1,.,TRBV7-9,CASSYSNLGQALPGANVLTF,TGTGCCAGCAGTTACTCGAATCTGGGACAGGCTCTCCCTGGGGCCAACGTCCTGACTTTC
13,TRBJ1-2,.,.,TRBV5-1,CASSQQDNYGYTF,TGCGCCAGCAGCCAACAGGACAACTATGGCTACACCTTC
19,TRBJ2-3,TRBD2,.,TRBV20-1,CSASGLFGLAGVYTDTQYF,TGCAGTGCTAGTGGACTTTTTGGACTAGCGGGAGTTTACACAGATACGCAGTATTTT
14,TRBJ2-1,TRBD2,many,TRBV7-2,CASSNGGDINEQFF,TGTGCCAGCTCCAATGGGGGGGATATAAATGAGCAGTTCTTC
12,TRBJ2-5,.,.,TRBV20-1,CSASRDIATQYF,TGCAGTGCTAGCCGGGACATCGCCACCCAGTACTTC
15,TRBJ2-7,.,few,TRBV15,CATSRDLGTNGEQYF,TGTGCCACCAGCAGAGATCTTGGCACAAACGGGGAGCAGTACTTC
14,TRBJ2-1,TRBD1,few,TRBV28,CASSSGQGLDEQFF,TGTGCCAGCAGCTCGGGACAGGGGTTGGATGAGCAGTTCTTC
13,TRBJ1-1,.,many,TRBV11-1,CASSLARVGEAFF,TGTGCCAGCAGCTTGGCCCGAGTGGGTGAAGCTTTCTTT
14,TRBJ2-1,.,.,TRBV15,CATSRAGTTNEQFF,TGTGCCACCAGCAGGGCCGGGACAACCAATGAGCAGTTCTTC
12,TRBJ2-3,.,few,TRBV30,CAWKEAGDTQYF,TGTGCCTGGAAGGAGGCGGGAGATACGCAGTATTTT
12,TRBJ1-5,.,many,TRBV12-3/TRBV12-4,CASSFWNQPQHF,TGTGCCAGCAGTTTCTGGAATCAGCCCCAGCATTTT
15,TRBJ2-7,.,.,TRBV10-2,CASSELGGSSYEQYF,TGCGCCAGCAGTGAGCTGGGCGGGTCTTCCTACGAGCAGTACTTC
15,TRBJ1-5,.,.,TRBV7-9,CASSPRGGVNQPQHF,TGTGCCAGCAGCCCCAGAGGGGGAGTAAATCAGCCCCAGCATTTT
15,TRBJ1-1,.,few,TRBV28,CASIGPGNQDTEAFF,TGTGCCAGCATCGGGCCCGGGAATCAGGACACTGAAGCTTTCTTT
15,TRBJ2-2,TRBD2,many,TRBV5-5,CASSLGLAMTGELFF,TGTGCCAGCAGCTTGGGACTAGCGATGACCGGGGAGCTGTTTTTT
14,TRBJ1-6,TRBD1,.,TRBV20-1,CSARFNRGNSPLHF,TGCAGTGCTCGTTTTAACAGGGGGAATTCACCCCTCCACTTT
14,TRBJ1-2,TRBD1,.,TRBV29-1,CSVVVGQGARGYTF,TGCAGCGTTGTAGTAGGACAGGGGGCGCGAGGCTACACCTTC